The TCR beta chain described here comes from a study of T-cell memory formation after mild COVID-19. V lost 4 bases, J lost 8 bases, and 7 bases stayed unmatched. This CDR3 region has 16 residues. TCRdb recomputed calls from the 5' RACE reads with MiXCR, one row per CDR3 protein. The data hold around 150,000 distinct CDR3 sequences, with around 10% observed a single time. The clonotype originates from a man between 18 and 35 years old who had mild COVID-19 (a few samples of this study predate the infection). Cell type and time point are not known. Material for sequencing was PBMCs or a T cell subset sorted from them (not recorded which). J is TRBJ1-6 and V is TRBV12-3 or TRBV12-4; 11 nucleotides match TRBD1. CDR3 residues: CASSSTGQGGYSPLHF. The CDR3 nucleotides are TGTGCCAGCAGTTCCACGGGACAGGGGGGATATTCACCCCTCCACTTT.